Here is one T cell receptor (beta chain) with its context. Antigen: not known. This specimen belongs to a study of blood T cells in healthy people across ages. It was with a sample-barcoded 5' primer and a J-beta primer mix that a second PCR of about 6 to 12 cycles was run. TCRdb analysed the 5' RACE reads with MiXCR anew, one entry per CDR3 protein. The data show about 760,000 distinct CDR3 sequences, with roughly three fifths seen just once and about 26% held by the top ten. Overall study results and limits: Donors of long life had a larger count of naive CD4+ cells and greater diversity than aged donors.

This CDR3 spans 16 amino acids. The sequence was collected from a middle-aged man in good health. V is TRBV21-1 and J is TRBJ1-3; TRBD1, the D gene given by the table, was not confirmed from the DNA. TRBV21-1 is an annotated pseudogene. Sequences were obtained from blood. CDR3: CASSPRQGRCGNTIYF. CDR3 DNA sequence: TGTGCCAGCAGCCCGAGGCAGGGAAGATGTGGAAACACCATATATTTT.